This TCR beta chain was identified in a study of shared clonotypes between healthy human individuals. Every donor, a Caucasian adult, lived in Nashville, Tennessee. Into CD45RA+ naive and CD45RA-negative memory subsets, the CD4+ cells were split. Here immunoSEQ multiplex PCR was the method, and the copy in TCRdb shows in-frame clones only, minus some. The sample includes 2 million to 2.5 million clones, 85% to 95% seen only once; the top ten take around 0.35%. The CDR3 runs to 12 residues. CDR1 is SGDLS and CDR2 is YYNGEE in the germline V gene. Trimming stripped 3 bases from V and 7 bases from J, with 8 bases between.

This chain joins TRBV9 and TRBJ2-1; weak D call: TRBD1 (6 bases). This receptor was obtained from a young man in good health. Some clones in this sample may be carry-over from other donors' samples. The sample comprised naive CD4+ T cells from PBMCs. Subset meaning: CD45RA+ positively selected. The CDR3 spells CASSEGVNEQFF. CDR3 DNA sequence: TGTGCCAGCAGCGAGGGGGTAAATGAGCAGTTCTTC.